This TCR beta chain emerged from a study of cytomegalovirus exposure and HLA in healthy donors (dated 2017 in TCRdb). With respect to the entire study: An earlier analysis of some 600 of the donors reported under 300 Gb of sequence data and around 100 million unique TCR beta sequences obtained from about 170 million T cells. An early release that covered some 640 HLA-typed donors contained around 330 gigabases of sequencing data and tens of millions of unique TCR sequences. The genetic ancestry cluster associated with self-reported Caucasian donors included around four fifths of the roughly 410 genotyped donors. The study aimed to test whether cataloging public T cell receptors could reveal signatures of past pathogen exposure. The T cell repertoires of around 670 subjects were profiled by immunosequencing and related to cytomegalovirus serostatus. Along with the approximately 670-subject first cohort, a separate validation cohort of over a hundred different subjects was used. High-throughput TCR immunosequencing, statistical association of individual TCRs with disease status, and machine learning were combined to predict cytomegalovirus infection status. To study patterns of TCR occurrence, a later analysis re-analyzed previously published TCR beta repertoires from 500 to 850 donors and added high-resolution HLA genotyping. Rather than using new phenotypic data, the later analysis identified candidate immune exposures from TCR beta sequences and from how often those sequences occurred across donors. An earlier analysis of 587 of the donors applied high-throughput TCR beta sequencing to assess whether each TCR beta V gene segment acted as functional or pseudogenic. Alongside the repertoire data, information on donor age, sex, ethnicity and CMV serostatus was compiled. A later genetic analysis used genome-wide SNP genotypes for about 65% of the 666 donors, treating that subset as a discovery cohort. Every discovery cohort repertoire had been produced on one sequencing platform. Class I and class II HLA loci were covered by the typing at four-digit resolution. Typing coverage differed by locus: A, B, C, DRB1 and DQB1 were typed in about 620-640 donors, DQA1 in approximately 520, DPA1 in approximately 600, and DPB1 in 400 to 480. Five DR-DQ haplotypes were handled as single units for association and clustering, since linkage in the cohort was strong. On average, over 200,000 unique TCR beta nucleotide sequences were sequenced per donor among several hundred genotyped donors of the cohort, with around 19% of those sequences being non-productive.

The cohort consisted of hundreds of healthy bone marrow donors. Cohort members were all nominally healthy when sampled, although unrecorded immune exposures were likely present. The donor tested CMV seropositive and was one of the 289 seropositive cohort members. A peripheral blood sample was collected from each donor, and TCR beta sequencing was performed on peripheral blood mononuclear cells. The Qiagen DNeasy Blood Extraction Kit was used to extract genomic DNA from the blood cell samples. Library prep was done by the immunoSEQ multiplex PCR assay. The multiplex PCR relied on a mix of 60 forward primers for TCR Vbeta segments and 13 reverse primers for TCR Jbeta segments. The CDR3 region of rearranged TCR beta genes was amplified from genomic DNA with a multiplex PCR assay. On the Illumina HiSeq System, the amplified TCR beta libraries were sequenced as 87-base-pair reads. Regarding the original processing steps: Across the roughly 670 repertoires, a later analysis counted 60 million to 90 million unique TCR beta chains, roughly 11 million of which were shared by at least two donors. Raw reads were error-corrected and collapsed into unique sequences with a nearest-neighbor algorithm that merged closely related sequences to remove PCR and sequencing errors. V, D and J gene segments were assigned by aligning CDR3 sequences to IMGT reference sequences. For a sequence to be retained, at least a six-nucleotide match to both a V gene segment and a J gene segment was required. A rearrangement was called productive if the CDR3 had no stop codons and remained in frame with V and J, and every other rearrangement was called non-productive. Following IMGT convention, CDR3 was defined as the stretch from the second conserved V-encoded cysteine to the conserved J-encoded phenylalanine. The earlier analysis of roughly 590 of the donors excluded any sequence lacking an unambiguous match to a single V gene segment. In an earlier analysis of a few hundred of the donors, V segments were called functional above 56.7% productive rearrangements and were called segregating when the between-donor standard deviation exceeded 5%. A statistical classification framework was built to diagnose cytomegalovirus status from the catalog of TCR beta chain sequences. In a later analysis, V and J genes were assigned by comparing TCR nucleotide sequences against IMGT/GENE-DB human TR gene sequences. In a later analysis, CDR3 sequences and most-parsimonious VDJ recombination scenarios were assigned using the TCRdist pipeline. In a later analysis, each TCR beta chain was defined by its CDR3 amino acid sequence together with its V-gene family, and reads without a unique V-gene family were excluded. In a later analysis, 450 to 600 highly shared, low-generation-probability nucleotide sequences were removed to address suspected cross-contamination and a sequencing artifact. In a later analysis, a clonal expansion index was calculated for each public chain from normalized within-repertoire ranks of inferred template counts. In a later analysis, generation probabilities were computed using a VDJ recombination model fitted to out-of-frame rearrangements, and the results were checked against IGoR. In a later analysis, hypergeometric tests were used to score TCR-TCR, TCR-HLA and TCR-CMV co-occurrence, with a repertoire-size bias correction applied to TCR pairs. A later analysis estimated false discovery rates by permuting HLA or CMV assignments 20 times. In a later analysis, co-occurring TCRs were grouped using DBSCAN, and TCRdist sequence similarity was added for clustering within HLA-allele-positive subsets. Repertoires with fewer than 30,000 or more than 120,000 public chains, plus five repertoires with anomalous nucleotide sharing, were excluded from co-occurrence clustering. TCRdb obtained this table from immuneACCESS and retained in-frame rearrangements with V and J assigned. These tables miss some clones; where compared with another copy, unresolved V genes account for less than half of the shortfall, and the remainder is unexplained. The DNA was the basis for D and trimming; V, J and clone size are from that table. This sample holds about 150,000 clones; over 65% were observed only once. The leading ten clones occupy 10% to 15% of the sample.

What the authors observed across the whole study: Compared with equally common non-associated chains, HLA-associated TCR beta chains in a later analysis were more clonally expanded and had lower generation probabilities. In both the original and validation cohorts, the classifier was reported to diagnose cytomegalovirus status with high specificity and sensitivity. The only immune exposure information available for the cohort was CMV serostatus. Strong co-occurrence of HLA alleles, especially DR and DQ, made assigning TCR associations to individual alleles difficult. An earlier analysis of some 590 of the donors showed that most TCR beta V segments appeared in productive rearrangements either about 87% or about 30% of the time, which broadly matched IMGT annotations. In this cohort, only TCR beta chains were sequenced, and detectable features were limited by the absence of alpha or paired-chain data. Most TCR sequences were observed very rarely across donors, whereas some public TCRs were present in many individuals. Because some donors lacked HLA typing at each locus, the association tests relied only on the typed subset. Because counts were too low, approximately 18 rarely observed V segments, including chromosome 9 orphons, were excluded from the earlier analysis of several hundred of the donors. A later analysis reported that several top co-occurrence clusters appeared linked to parvovirus B19, influenza, CMV and Epstein-Barr virus. The sequencing pipeline was judged likely to have produced a cluster of highly shared sequence variants as a technical artifact. The presence/absence analyses assumed that sequencing depth was roughly uniform across donors, and that assumption may not be true. The authors suggested that the approach could potentially be generalized to other disease states and immunological phenotypes. A few of the identified cytomegalovirus-associated TCR beta chains were confirmed in vitro to be specific for cytomegalovirus antigens. Linkage disequilibrium might explain the correlated functional status among segregating V segments, but an unknown experimental factor could not be ruled out. The study listed 164 TCR beta chains as associated with cytomegalovirus. Because the 87-base-pair reads could not distinguish some IMGT-functional V segments, including TRBV6-2 and TRBV6-3, those segments were excluded. Compared with the approximately 700-donor mean, donors in an Asian-associated ancestry cluster had fewer N-insertions in productive TCRs, according to a later genetic analysis. In a later genetic analysis, a missense DCLRE1C variant was associated with V-gene and J-gene trimming of TCR beta chains, and the association was replicated in an independent cohort. Most CMV-associated TCR beta chains appeared to be HLA-restricted in a later analysis, and the HLA associations seemed to be driven largely by CMV exposure. In a later analysis, TCR association rates were found to vary across HLA loci, with the most associated TCRs seen for DRB1 alleles and the fewest for HLA-C alleles. A further reported finding was that TCR beta sequences accurately predicted the HLA-A and HLA-B alleles for most subjects in the first cohort. Specific HLA alleles were associated with 15,000 to 20,000 TCR beta sequences at a false discovery rate of 0.05 in a later analysis.

As encoded in the germline V gene, CDR1 is LGHNT while CDR2 is FRNRAP. Its CDR3 holds 14 amino acids, cysteine through phenylalanine. Here the CDR3 DNA is all that survives: 42 bases in frame from base 1. The trim is 6 bases for V and 2 bases for J, with a gap of 12 bases between the germline ends. On this clone itself: This clone's antigen is unknown. Within one base of it there is no much larger clone, and no base qualities were kept.

The V and J segments used are TRBV12-5 and TRBJ2-3; TRBD2 is a weak D gene call, 5 bases matching. The clonotype originates from a middle-aged man in good health and CMV-seropositive. The sequenced sample was PBMCs. The nucleotide sequence is TGTGCTAGTGGAGAAAGGACTTCCACAGATACGCAGTATTTT. Translation gives CASGERTSTDTQYF. Here the CDR3 is joined to the reference TRBV12-5 and TRBJ2-3 genes, and the full variable domain is: DARVTQTPRHKVTEMGQEVTMRCQPILGHNTVFWYRQTMMQGLELLAYFRNRAPLDDSGMPKDRFSAEMPDATLATLKIQPSEPRDSAVYFCASGERTSTDTQYFGPGTRLTVL.